Listed here are 26 T cell receptor beta chains from one sample, sequenced in a study of cytomegalovirus exposure and HLA in healthy donors. Use of 60 Vbeta and 13 Jbeta primers characterized the PCR. Sequencing used immunoSEQ multiplex PCR; TCRdb keeps in-frame clones, though not all of them. The table records about 170,000 clones, approximately 65% of them present only once. Sequencing was carried out using PBMCs. All receptors come from a middle-aged man in good health and CMV-seronegative.

This sequence joins TRBV5-5 and TRBJ2-6; D is possibly TRBD1 (5 bases). Between the trimmed V and J ends, which lost 0 bases and 0 bases, there was a span of 13 bases. CDR1 and CDR2 (germline): SGHKS, YYEKEE (reference sequence). The length of the CDR3 is 18 residues. For the CDR3, the DNA is TGTGCCAGCAGCTTGGAACCAGGGTCTTCCTCTGGGGCCAACGTCCTGACTTTC. Amino acid sequence: CASSLEPGSSSGANVLTF.

Only one count was recorded for this clone. The J gene is TRBJ1-2, the V gene TRBV19; 7 bases match TRBD1. The length of the CDR3 is 16 residues. With V trimmed by 4 bases and J by 1 base, 9 bases remained unmatched. Germline values: CDR1 LNHDA, CDR2 SQIVND (reference sequence). CDR3 sequence: CASSTPTGNLNYGYTF. The CDR3 bases are TGTGCCAGTAGTACGCCGACAGGGAATCTTAACTATGGCTACACCTTC.

The rearrangement joins TRBV12-5 to TRBJ1-4; a weak D match, TRBD1 (5 bases). V was clipped by 6 bases and J by 3 bases, with 17 bases between them. Germline-derived CDR1 and CDR2 are LGHNT and FRNRAP. The CDR3 runs to 16 residues. CDR3 protein: CASGPSLQGSNEKLFF. The DNA of the CDR3 is TGTGCTAGTGGCCCTTCCCTTCAGGGATCTAATGAAAAACTGTTTTTT.

The V call is TRBV6-1, the J call TRBJ2-7; TRBD2 matches at 7 bases. Trimming cost V 2 bases and J 0 bases; bases outside gene matches: 4. Germline CDR1 reads MNHNS; CDR2 reads SASEGT. CDR3 length: 15 residues. As DNA, the CDR3 is TGTGCCAGCAGTGAACGGCTAGCGGACTCCTACGAGCAGTACTTC. Its translation is CASSERLADSYEQYF.

The V gene is TRBV27, the J gene TRBJ1-1, with D possibly matching TRBD1 (6 bases). V gave up 5 bases and J gave up 1 base, with 11 bases separating them. The CDR3 loop spans 14 amino acids. Germline-derived CDR1 and CDR2 are MNHEY and SMNVEV (reference sequence). This CDR3 reads CASSPGAWNTEAFF. The CDR3 DNA is TGTGCCAGCAGTCCAGGGGCATGGAACACTGAAGCTTTCTTT.

This clone appeared once. The junction does not match germline at one end; this may be a read error. Here the CDR3 DNA reads TGTGCTAGCAGCTTAGGGGGGGGCTCTGGAAACACCATATATTTT. Protein: CASSLGGGSGNTIYF. V usage is TRBV7-7 and J usage is TRBJ1-3; a weak D match, TRBD1 (6 bases). Germline V gene sequence: CDR1 SSHAT, CDR2 FNYEAQ (reference sequence). The CDR3 has 15 residues.

The chain combines TRBV7-3 with TRBJ2-2; tentatively, D is TRBD2 (5 bases). Deletions cut 2 bases from V and 6 bases from J, with 10 bases between. Per germline, CDR1 SGHTA and CDR2 FQGTGA. This CDR3 is 14 amino acids long. Here the CDR3 reads CASSLYSGAGELFF. For the CDR3, the DNA is TGTGCCAGCAGCTTATATTCCGGGGCCGGGGAGCTGTTTTTT.

The chain couples TRBV7-2 to TRBJ2-1; D perhaps matches TRBD1 (5 bases). Trimming shortened V by 6 bases and J by 4 bases, and 13 bases separated the two germline ends. The germline V gene has CDR1 SGHTA and CDR2 FQGNSA. The CDR3 consists of 14 residues. This CDR3 reads CASRGVTMYNEQFF. CDR3 in DNA: TGTGCCAGCAGAGGGGTGACCATGTACAATGAGCAGTTCTTC.

This clone was found once. This sequence joins TRBV19 and TRBJ2-7, with 12 bases aligning to TRBD1. V shed 4 bases, J shed 3 bases, and the junction held 13 bases outside the gene matches. Germline CDR1 reads LNHDA; CDR2 reads SQIVND (reference sequence). The CDR3 consists of 18 residues. CDR3 coding DNA: TGTGCCAGTAGTACCTCGGGACAGGGGGCTGCGAAGGGCTACGAGCAGTACTTC. Amino acids: CASSTSGQGAAKGYEQYF.

The chain is built from TRBV28 and TRBJ1-4, with D maybe TRBD1 (6 bases). In germline, CDR1 is MDHEN, CDR2 SYDVKM. V was trimmed by 8 bases and J by 7 bases, leaving 17 bases between them. CDR3 length: 14 residues. As DNA, the CDR3 is TGTGCCAGCGCAAACAGGGTACCTGGTGAAAAACTGTTTTTT. Translation gives CASANRVPGEKLFF.

V and J are TRBV5-1 and TRBJ2-5; tentatively, D is TRBD2 (6 bases). CDR1 is SGHRS and CDR2 is YFSETQ in the germline V gene. V was cut by 4 bases and J by 5 bases, with 15 bases left in between. This CDR3 spans 14 amino acids. The CDR3 sequence: CASSAGTAEETQYF. The CDR3 DNA is TGCGCCAGCAGCGCGGGGACGGCCGAGGAGACCCAGTACTTC.

This clone was counted a few times. CDR3: CASSDSETGTGGRGYTF. The CDR3 DNA reads as TGTGCCAGCAGCGATAGCGAAACCGGGACAGGGGGCCGTGGCTACACCTTC. The chain has TRBV7-8 and TRBJ1-2, with 12 bases matching TRBD1. There are 17 residues in the CDR3. Germline CDR1 reads SGHVS; CDR2 reads FQNEAQ. V dropped 5 bases and J dropped 7; count of bases not matched to a gene: 14.

This clone was detected once. The J gene is TRBJ1-2, the V gene TRBV5-1, with a possible D match to TRBD1 (6 bases). This CDR3 is 14 amino acids long. The V end was cut by 0 bases, the J end by 5 bases, with 11 bases between. Germline V gene data show CDR1 as SGHRS and CDR2 as YFSETQ. The DNA for the CDR3 is TGCGCCAGCAGCTTGGAAGGCAGGGGATATGGCTACACCTTC. Amino acid sequence: CASSLEGRGYGYTF.

This chain uses TRBV28 with TRBJ2-7; 7 bases match TRBD1. From germline, CDR1 is MDHEN and CDR2 SYDVKM. The CDR3 totals 15 residues. Germline trimming cut 5 bases from V and 2 bases from J; bases unmatched to any gene: 9. CDR3 DNA sequence: TGTGCCAGCAGTCTTGAACAGGGGATAGCCTACGAGCAGTACTTC. It translates to CASSLEQGIAYEQYF.

This clone was observed a handful of times. This chain uses TRBV7-2 with TRBJ2-7, with D possibly matching TRBD2 (5 bases). Germline CDR1 and CDR2: SGHTA and FQGNSA. Trimming cost V 1 base and J 4 bases, with 11 bases left between them. The CDR3 is made up of 14 amino acids. The CDR3 region is CASSLGGGLYEQYF. CDR3 nucleotides: TGTGCCAGCAGCTTAGGTGGCGGGCTATACGAGCAGTACTTC.

CDR3 sequence: CASSPVHVGASPLHF. As DNA, the CDR3 is TGTGCCAGCAGCCCTGTGCATGTAGGGGCGTCACCCCTCCACTTT. This chain connects TRBV7-2 to TRBJ1-6; tentative D call: TRBD1 (5 bases). Germline V gene data show CDR1 as SGHTA and CDR2 as FQGNSA. V lost 5 bases to trimming and J lost 10 bases, with 18 bases between them. The CDR3 has 15 amino acids.

The V call is TRBV6-1, the J call TRBJ2-7, with 8 bases matching TRBD1. V gave up 4 bases and J gave up 2 bases; unmatched junction bases: 13. Germline CDR1 reads MNHNS; CDR2 reads SASEGT. The CDR3 extends over 17 amino acids. The CDR3 DNA reads TGTGCCAGCAGTGTTTCCCGGCTGGACAGGGCCACCTACGAGCAGTACTTC. It is translated as CASSVSRLDRATYEQYF.

This clone was seen only once. The chain combines TRBV7-9 with TRBJ2-3, with D tentatively TRBD1 (5 bases). V lost 1 base and J lost 1, with 15 bases in between. The germline gives CDR1 SEHNR, CDR2 FQNEAQ (reference sequence). The CDR3 is 17 amino acids. The CDR3 loop reads CASSLVMDTLGTDTQYF. As DNA, the CDR3 is TGTGCCAGCAGCTTAGTCATGGACACCTTAGGCACAGATACGCAGTATTTT.

This clone was seen more than once but under ten times. The chain links TRBV2 to TRBJ2-4, with 9 nucleotides matching TRBD1. CDR3 size: 14 residues. With V trimmed by 2 bases and J by 9 bases, 5 bases remained unmatched. Germline CDR1 and CDR2: SNHLY and FYNNEI. The CDR3 region has the DNA TGTGCCAGCAGTGAAAGGACAGGGGCAGGCATTCAGTACTTC. Its protein product is CASSERTGAGIQYF.

This clone was seen only a few times. The chain links TRBV18 to TRBJ1-1; D unclear. Germline assignment: CDR1 KGHSH and CDR2 LQKENI. This CDR3 has 12 amino acids. V was clipped by 3 bases and J by 6 bases, with 8 bases between them. The CDR3 is CASSPRAAEAFF. The CDR3 region has the DNA TGTGCCAGCTCACCGAGGGCTGCTGAAGCTTTCTTT. The variable domain in full, completed from reference TRBV18 and TRBJ1-1, reads NAGVMQNPRHLVRRRGQEARLRCSPMKGHSHVYWYRQLPEEGLKFMVYLQKENIIDESGMPKERFSAEFPKEGPSILRIQQVVRGDSAAYFCASSPRAAEAFFGQGTRLTVV.

The genes are TRBV28 and TRBJ2-1; D unresolved. The CDR3 length is 14 residues. The germline gives CDR1 MDHEN, CDR2 SYDVKM. The V end lost 1 base, the J end lost 4 bases, and 8 bases lay between the germline ends. CDR3 coding DNA: TGTGCCAGCAGTTTATATTCCTATTACAATGAGCAGTTCTTC. Protein product: CASSLYSYYNEQFF.

This sequence joins TRBV28 and TRBJ2-7; 11 bases are a match to TRBD2. V trimming: 10 bases; J trimming: 4 bases; junction bases outside the gene matches: 6. The germline gives CDR1 MDHEN, CDR2 SYDVKM. The CDR3 loop spans 13 amino acids. CDR3 residues: CATVAGGPYEQYF. CDR3 in DNA: TGTGCCACCGTAGCGGGAGGGCCTTACGAGCAGTACTTC.

The chain employs TRBV6-5 and TRBJ1-4, with D perhaps matching TRBD1 (5 bases). Germline values: CDR1 MNHEY, CDR2 SVGAGI. The CDR3 is 12 residues long. The V and J ends lost 5 bases and 13 bases respectively, with 14 bases between them. The CDR3 protein is CASSGFGGRLFF. CDR3 sequence (DNA): TGTGCCAGCAGTGGCTTTGGGGGGAGACTGTTTTTT.

As to this clone: A junction boundary mismatches the germline segment, possibly from a read error. The J gene is TRBJ1-1, the V gene TRBV7-9; no clear D. This CDR3 has 12 residues. Germline V gene data show CDR1 as SEHNR and CDR2 as FQNEAQ (reference sequence). The CDR3 sequence: CSSSSVNTEAFF. The CDR3 bases are TGTTCCAGCAGCTCAGTGAACACTGAAGCTTTCTTT.

This chain links TRBV19 with TRBJ2-5; the D gene is possibly TRBD1 (5 bases). Deletions cut 5 bases from V and 5 bases from J, with 18 bases between. Per the germline V gene, CDR1 is LNHDA and CDR2 is SQIVND (reference sequence). The CDR3 consists of 15 residues. The CDR3 DNA follows: TGTGCCAGTAGTCAGTTCCAGGGCTCGCTGGAGACCCAGTACTTC. Its translation: CASSQFQGSLETQYF. The full variable domain, completed using reference TRBV19 and TRBJ2-5, is DGGITQSPKYLFRKEGQNVTLSCEQNLNHDAMYWYRQDPGQGLRLIYYSQIVNDFQKGDIAEGYSVSREKKESFPLTVTSAQKNPTAFYLCASSQFQGSLETQYFGPGTRLLVL.

The V call is TRBV4-1, the J call TRBJ2-2; D perhaps matches TRBD2 (5 bases). There are 14 residues in the CDR3. Germline V lookup: CDR1 MGHRA, CDR2 YSYEKL. Trimming removed 5 bases from V and 6 bases from J, with 13 bases in between. The CDR3 sequence is CASSSIPSSGELFF. CDR3 sequence (DNA): TGCGCCAGCAGCTCCATTCCTAGCTCCGGGGAGCTGTTTTTT.